This TCR beta chain was found in a study of Graves' ophthalmopathy and Graves' hyperthyroidism. Study summary: Before any treatment was given, at initial diagnosis, peripheral blood was collected.

RNA transcripts were the source from which TCR beta CDR3 regions were amplified. The library came from an HTBI-primed first-round RT-PCR and a second-round multiplex PCR. TCRdb independently ran MiXCR on the multiplex PCR reads; one entry per CDR3 protein. This table has about 660,000 distinct CDR3 sequences, about two fifths appearing once. The count of this clonotype is one. Ophthalmopathy was moderately-to-severely active, CAS at least 3, NOSPECS at least 4, lasting under 3 months. With 0 bases removed from V and 6 bases from J, the gap between germline ends came to 5 bases. Germline V gene data show CDR1 as DFQATT and CDR2 as SNEGSKA (reference sequence). This CDR3 is built from 11 residues.

Sequenced sample: peripheral blood. The V call is TRBV20-1, the J call TRBJ1-2, with D possibly being TRBD1 (5 bases). This sequence originates from an adult man with Graves' ophthalmopathy. In DNA form, the CDR3 reads TGCAGTGCTAGAGAAGGGGATGGCTACACCTTC. It translates to CSAREGDGYTF.